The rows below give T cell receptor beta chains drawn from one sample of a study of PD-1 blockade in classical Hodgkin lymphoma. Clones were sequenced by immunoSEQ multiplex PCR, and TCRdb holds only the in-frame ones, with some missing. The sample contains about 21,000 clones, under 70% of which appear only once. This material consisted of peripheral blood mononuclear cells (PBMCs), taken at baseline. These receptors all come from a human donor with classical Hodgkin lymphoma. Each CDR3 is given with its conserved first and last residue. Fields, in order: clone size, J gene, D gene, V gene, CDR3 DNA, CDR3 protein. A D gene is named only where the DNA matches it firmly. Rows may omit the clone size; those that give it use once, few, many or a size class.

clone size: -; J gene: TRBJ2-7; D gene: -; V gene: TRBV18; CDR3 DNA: TGTGCCAGCTCACCAGGGCGGCCCCCCTACGAGCAGTACTTC; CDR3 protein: CASSPGRPPYEQYF
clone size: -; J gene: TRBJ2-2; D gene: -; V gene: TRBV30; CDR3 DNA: TGTGCCTGGGGCCGGAGGGGGAGAACCGGGGAGCTGTTTTTT; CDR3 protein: CAWGRRGRTGELFF
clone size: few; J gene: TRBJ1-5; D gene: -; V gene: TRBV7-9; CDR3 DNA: TGTGCCAGCAGCTCGACGGAAACACATAGCAATCAGCCCCAGCATTTT; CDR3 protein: CASSSTETHSNQPQHF
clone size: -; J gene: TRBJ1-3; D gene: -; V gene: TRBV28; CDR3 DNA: TGTGCCAGCAGTTTCCGTACTGGAAACACCATATATTTT; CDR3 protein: CASSFRTGNTIYF
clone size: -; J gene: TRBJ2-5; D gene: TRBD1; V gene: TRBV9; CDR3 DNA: TGTGCCAGCAGCGGATCGGGACAGCAAGAGACCCAGTACTTC; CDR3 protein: CASSGSGQQETQYF
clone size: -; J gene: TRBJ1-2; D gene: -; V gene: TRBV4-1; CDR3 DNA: TGCGCCAGCAGCCAGGGAGGGGCTGGCTATGGCTACACCTTC; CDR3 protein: CASSQGGAGYGYTF
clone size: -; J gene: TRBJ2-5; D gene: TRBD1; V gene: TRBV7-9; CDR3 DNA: TGTGCCAGCAGCTTAACGGGACAGGGGCCAGAGACCCAGTACTTC; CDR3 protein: CASSLTGQGPETQYF
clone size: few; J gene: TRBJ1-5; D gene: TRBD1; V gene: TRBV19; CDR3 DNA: TGTGCCAGTAGTATAGATCCGGACAGGGTCCAGCCCCAGCATTTT; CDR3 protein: CASSIDPDRVQPQHF
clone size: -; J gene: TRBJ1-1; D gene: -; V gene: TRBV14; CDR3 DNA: TGTGCCAGCAGCCCTTGGCGGGCCACTGAAGCTTTCTTT; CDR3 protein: CASSPWRATEAFF
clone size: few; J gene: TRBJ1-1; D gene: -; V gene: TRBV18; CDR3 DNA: TGTGCCAGCTCACCAGGGCTGGGGACTGAAGCTTTCTTT; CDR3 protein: CASSPGLGTEAFF
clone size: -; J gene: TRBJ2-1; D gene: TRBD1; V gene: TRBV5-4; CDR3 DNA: TGTGCCAGCAGCTTGGCCTCCAGGGGGCGCTACAATGAGCAGTTCTTC; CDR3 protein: CASSLASRGRYNEQFF
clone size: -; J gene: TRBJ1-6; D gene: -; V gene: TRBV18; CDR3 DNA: TGTGCCAGCTTCCAAGGGAGTTCACCCCTCCACTTT; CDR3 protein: CASFQGSSPLHF
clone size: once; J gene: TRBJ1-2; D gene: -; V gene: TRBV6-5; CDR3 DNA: TGTGCCAGCAGTTACGGGTCTGATTTCCAGGGCTCTGGCTACACCTTC; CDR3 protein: CASSYGSDFQGSGYTF
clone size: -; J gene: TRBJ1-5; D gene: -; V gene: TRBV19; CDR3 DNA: TGTGCCAGTGGAGGGGCCAGGGACCTTCAGCCCCAGCATTTT; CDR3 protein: CASGGARDLQPQHF
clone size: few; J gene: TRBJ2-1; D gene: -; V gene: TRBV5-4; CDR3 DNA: TGTGCCAGCAGCTTGTATCAGGGTCTTAGCAATGAGCAGTTCTTC; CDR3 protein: CASSLYQGLSNEQFF
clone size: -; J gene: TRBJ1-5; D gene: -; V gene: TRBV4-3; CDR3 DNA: TGCGCCAGCAGCCAAGGGGCGGGCTCTAATCAGCCCCAGCATTTT; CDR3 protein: CASSQGAGSNQPQHF
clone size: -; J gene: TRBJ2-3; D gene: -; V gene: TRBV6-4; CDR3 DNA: TGTGCCAGCAGTGACTCGTGGTTAAATACGCAGTATTTT; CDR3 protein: CASSDSWLNTQYF
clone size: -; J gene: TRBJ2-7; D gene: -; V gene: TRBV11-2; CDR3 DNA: TGTGCCAGCAGCGTGAGGGGCCCCCTGGACGAGCAGTACTTC; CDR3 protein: CASSVRGPLDEQYF
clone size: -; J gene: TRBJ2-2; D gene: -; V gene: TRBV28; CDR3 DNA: TGTGCCAGCAGAGGGACATCCAACGGGGAGCTGTTTTTT; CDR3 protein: CASRGTSNGELFF
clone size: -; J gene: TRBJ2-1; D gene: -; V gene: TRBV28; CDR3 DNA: TGTGCCAGCAGAGATACCTCCTCCTACAATGAGCAGTTCTTC; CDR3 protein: CASRDTSSYNEQFF
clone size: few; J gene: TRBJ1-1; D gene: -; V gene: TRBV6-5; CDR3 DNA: TGTGCCAGCAGCGGGTGGACCCAGAACACTGAAGCTTTCTTT; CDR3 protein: CASSGWTQNTEAFF
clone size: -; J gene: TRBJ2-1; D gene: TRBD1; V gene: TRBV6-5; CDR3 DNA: TGTGCCAGCAGCCCCGGGACAGGGACATACAATGAGCAGTTCTTC; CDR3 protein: CASSPGTGTYNEQFF
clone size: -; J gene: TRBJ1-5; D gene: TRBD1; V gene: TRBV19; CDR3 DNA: TGTGCCACAATAGATAGGACAGGCCTTGATCAGCCCCAGCATTTT; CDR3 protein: CATIDRTGLDQPQHF
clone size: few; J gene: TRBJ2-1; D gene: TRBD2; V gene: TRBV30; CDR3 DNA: TGTGCCTGGACTAGCGGGAGTTTGGCCTACAATGAGCAGTTCTTC; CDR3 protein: CAWTSGSLAYNEQFF
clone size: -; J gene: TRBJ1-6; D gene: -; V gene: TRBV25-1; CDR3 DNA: TGTGCCAGCAGTGATTTAGGACTGGATAATTCACCCCTCCACTTT; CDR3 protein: CASSDLGLDNSPLHF
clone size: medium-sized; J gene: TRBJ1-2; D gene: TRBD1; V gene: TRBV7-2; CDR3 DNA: TGTGCCAGCATCCTCGGGCAGGGGGCCTATGGCTACACCTTC; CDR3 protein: CASILGQGAYGYTF
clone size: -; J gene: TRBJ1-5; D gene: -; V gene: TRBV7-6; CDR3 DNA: TGTGCCAGCAGCTTAGGTCCTAGAAAGAGGGAGCCCCAGCATTTT; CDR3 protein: CASSLGPRKREPQHF
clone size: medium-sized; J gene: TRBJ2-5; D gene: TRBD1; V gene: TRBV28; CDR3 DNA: TGTGCCAGCAGTTTCCCCACGGGGGACAGGCGAGAGACCCAGTACTTC; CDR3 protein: CASSFPTGDRRETQYF
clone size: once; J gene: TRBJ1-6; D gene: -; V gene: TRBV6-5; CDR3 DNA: TGTGCCAGCAGTGGACATACTCAAGGCTCACCCCTCCACTTT; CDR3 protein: CASSGHTQGSPLHF
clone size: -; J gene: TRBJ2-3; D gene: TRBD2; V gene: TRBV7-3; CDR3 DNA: TGTGCCAGCAGCTTTAGCGGGACATGGATGGATACGCAGTATTTT; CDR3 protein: CASSFSGTWMDTQYF
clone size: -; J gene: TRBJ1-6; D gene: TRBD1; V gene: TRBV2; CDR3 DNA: TGTGCCAGCAGCCCAGGGGGCTCTAATTCACCCCTCCACTTT; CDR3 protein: CASSPGGSNSPLHF
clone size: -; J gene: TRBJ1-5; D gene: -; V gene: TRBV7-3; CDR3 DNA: TGTGCCAGCAGCGGCGGGGGCCCGGGGCAGCCCCAGCATTTT; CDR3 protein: CASSGGGPGQPQHF
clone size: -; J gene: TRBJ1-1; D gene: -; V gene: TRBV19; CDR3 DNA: TGTGCCAGCCAAGGGGGGTACAACACTGAAGCTTTCTTT; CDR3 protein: CASQGGYNTEAFF
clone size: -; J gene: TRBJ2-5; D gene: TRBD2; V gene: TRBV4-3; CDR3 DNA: TGCGCCAGCAGCCAAGATATGCAACTAGCGGGAGGTATACAAGAGACCCAGTACTTC; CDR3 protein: CASSQDMQLAGGIQETQYF
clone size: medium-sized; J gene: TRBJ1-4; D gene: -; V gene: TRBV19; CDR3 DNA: TGTGCCAGTAGTCCACCTCTTCCTTCAAAACTGTTTTTT; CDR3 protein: CASSPPLPSKLFF